This paragraph covers one T cell receptor (beta chain) sequence. The antigen remains unidentified. The data belong to a study of T cell responses to AZD1222 COVID-19 vaccine. Study details: Second-dose intervals near 4 or 12 weeks were combined.

The table came from immunoSEQ multiplex PCR; TCRdb's copy has only in-frame clones and leaves some out. The table records 60,000 to 70,000 clones, over 75% of them present only once. Points from the study as a whole: Increased Spike-specific TCR breadth and depth were observed after two AZD1222 doses. Only a handful of AZD1222 recipients, several in all, had baseline seropositivity. Donor demographics were predominantly white British with a female majority; clonal diversity may be underestimated.

CDR1 and CDR2 from the germline V gene are MNHEY and SVGAGI. The CDR3 spans 14 residues. The germline V and J ends were trimmed by 7 bases and 3 bases, with 13 bases remaining between them. V and J are TRBV6-5 and TRBJ1-5, with a possible D match to TRBD1 (6 bases). Specimen: peripheral blood, collected on day 0 of AZD1222 vaccination. This receptor was taken from an adult in good health. CDR3 nucleotide sequence: TGTGCCAGCACAGGGGTTGTGAACAATCAGCCCCAGCATTTT. Residues: CASTGVVNNQPQHF.